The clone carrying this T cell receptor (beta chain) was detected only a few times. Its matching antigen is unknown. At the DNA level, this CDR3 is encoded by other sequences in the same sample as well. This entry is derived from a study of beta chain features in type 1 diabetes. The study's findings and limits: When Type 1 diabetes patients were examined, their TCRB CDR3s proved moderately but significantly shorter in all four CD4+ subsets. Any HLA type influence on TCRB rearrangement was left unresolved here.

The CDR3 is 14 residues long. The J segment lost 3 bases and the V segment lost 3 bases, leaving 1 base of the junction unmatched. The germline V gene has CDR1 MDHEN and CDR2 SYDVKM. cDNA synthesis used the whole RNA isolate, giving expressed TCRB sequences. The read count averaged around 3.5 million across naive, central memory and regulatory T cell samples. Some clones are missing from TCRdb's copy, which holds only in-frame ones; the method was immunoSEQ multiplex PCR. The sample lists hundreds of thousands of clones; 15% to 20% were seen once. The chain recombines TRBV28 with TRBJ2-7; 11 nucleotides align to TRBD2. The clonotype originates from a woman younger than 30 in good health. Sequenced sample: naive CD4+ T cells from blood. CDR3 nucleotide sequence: TGTGCCAGCAGTTTGCTAGCGGGAGGCTACGAGCAGTACTTC. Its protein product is CASSLLAGGYEQYF.